The TCR beta chain under discussion was sequenced for a study of cytomegalovirus exposure and HLA in healthy donors. Study findings and constraints: Cytomegalovirus status was reportedly diagnosed by the classifier with high sensitivity and specificity.

This clone has just a few counts. Its target is unknown. Looked up from germline, CDR1 is MNHEY and CDR2 is SMNVEV (reference sequence). Trimming took 5 bases from V and 4 from J, leaving 14 bases between them. The CDR3 runs 14 residues. Clones were sequenced by immunoSEQ multiplex PCR, and TCRdb holds only the in-frame ones, with some missing. The sample includes over 250,000 clones, approximately 86% of them seen just once. Input material: PBMCs. This receptor was obtained from a woman aged 25 to 39 in good health and CMV-seropositive. This rearrangement joins TRBV27 to TRBJ2-5; D may be TRBD2 (6 bases). CDR3 sequence: CASSPLEGRETQYF. The CDR3 DNA is TGTGCCAGCAGTCCCTTGGAGGGGAGAGAGACCCAGTACTTC.